The 19 T cell receptor beta chains below all came from one sample that was sequenced in a study of cytomegalovirus exposure and HLA in healthy donors. Some clones are missing from TCRdb's copy, which holds only in-frame ones; the method was immunoSEQ multiplex PCR. Of under 400,000 clones listed, over 75% are singletons. The sample was PBMCs. The receptors stem from a man aged 25-40 years in good health and CMV-seronegative.

The chain links TRBV25-1 to TRBJ2-3; maybe TRBD1 (7 bases). CDR3 length equals 17 residues. V was cut by 2 bases and J by 0 bases, with 15 bases left in between. Looked up from germline, CDR1 is MGHDK and CDR2 is SYGVNS. CDR3 loop: CASSERQGGPSTDTQYF. CDR3 nucleotides: TGTGCCAGCAGTGAACGGCAGGGGGGACCTAGCACAGATACGCAGTATTTT.

Note on this clone: The identical CDR3 is also encoded by other nucleotide sequences in the sample. The gene calls are TRBV5-6 and TRBJ2-7; 9 nucleotides match TRBD1. Germline assignment: CDR1 SGHDT and CDR2 YYEEEE. V lost 2 bases and J lost 2; bases outside the gene matches: 2. The CDR3 runs 14 residues. For the CDR3, the DNA is TGTGCCAGCAGCTTAGGGACAGGGACCTACGAGCAGTACTTC. Translation gives CASSLGTGTYEQYF.

The gene calls are TRBV7-8 and TRBJ1-5, with 7 bases fitting TRBD1. Germline V gives CDR1 SGHVS, CDR2 FQNEAQ. The J segment lost 6 bases and the V segment lost 0 bases, leaving 8 bases of the junction unmatched. The CDR3 is 16 amino acids. DNA for the CDR3: TGTGCCAGCAGCTTAGCACTGCAGCAGGGGGGTCAGCCCCAGCATTTT. The encoded protein is CASSLALQQGGQPQHF.

V is TRBV6-6 and J is TRBJ1-1; D remains unclear. Germline V lookup: CDR1 MNHNY, CDR2 SVGAGI (reference sequence). This CDR3 has 14 residues. V lost 2 bases and J lost 4, with 11 bases in between. This CDR3 reads CASSYDLAGTEAFF. The CDR3 DNA follows: TGTGCCAGCAGTTACGACCTAGCGGGCACTGAAGCTTTCTTT.

As regards this clone: The sample carries other DNA sequences with the same CDR3. In DNA, the CDR3 is TGTGCCAGCAGCGTAGGAGGGCCCAATCAGCCCCAGCATTTT. Its protein is CASSVGGPNQPQHF. The chain carries TRBV9 and TRBJ1-5, with D unresolved. CDR1 and CDR2 (germline): SGDLS, YYNGEE. V was cut by 0 bases and J by 3 bases, with 7 bases left in between. CDR3 length: 14 amino acids.

The chain carries TRBV27 and TRBJ2-5; 7 bases fit TRBD2. J lost 7 bases, V lost 6 bases, and 14 bases had no gene match. This CDR3 comprises 15 residues. Germline values: CDR1 MNHEY, CDR2 SMNVEV (reference sequence). The CDR3 reads CASSPGGFAWATQYF. In DNA, the CDR3 is TGTGCCAGCAGCCCCGGGGGGTTCGCCTGGGCGACCCAGTACTTC.

The J gene is TRBJ1-5, the V gene TRBV19, with unresolved D. V lost 3 bases and J 7 bases, leaving 7 bases between the germline ends. Germline V gene lookup returns CDR1 LNHDA and CDR2 SQIVND (reference sequence). The CDR3 is made up of 12 amino acids. In DNA, the CDR3 is TGTGCCAGTAGTATCGTTTTACAGCCCCAGCATTTT. It yields the protein CASSIVLQPQHF.

The gene calls are TRBV13 and TRBJ2-3; 7 bases line up with TRBD1. The trim removed 5 bases at V and 2 bases at J, leaving 4 bases unmatched. The V gene's germline CDR1 is PRHDT and CDR2 FYEKMQ (reference sequence). The CDR3 has 14 amino acids. The DNA for the CDR3 is TGTGCCAGCAGCCGACAGGGAAACACAGATACGCAGTATTTT. Amino acid sequence: CASSRQGNTDTQYF.

This chain connects TRBV2 to TRBJ2-7, with D possibly being TRBD1 (7 bases). This CDR3 spans 15 amino acids. Germline V gene lookup returns CDR1 SNHLY and CDR2 FYNNEI. Trimming stripped 1 base from V and 2 bases from J, with 12 bases between. CDR3 nucleotides: TGTGCCAGCAGTGAAGGCAGGGGGAGGACCTACGAGCAGTACTTC. Translating gives CASSEGRGRTYEQYF.

The chain links TRBV28 to TRBJ2-4, with D possibly TRBD1 on 6 matching bases. This CDR3 region has 15 residues. Trimming left V 10 bases short and J 0 bases short, with 16 bases between. Germline V gives CDR1 MDHEN, CDR2 SYDVKM. The CDR3 reads CATEMTGIAKNIQYF. The CDR3 DNA reads TGTGCCACAGAGATGACAGGAATAGCCAAAAACATTCAGTACTTC.

The CDR3 nucleotides read TGCGCCAGCAGCCCCGGTTCCGGCGTCTCCGGGGTGGGCTATGGCTACACCTTC. Its protein product is CASSPGSGVSGVGYGYTF. The rearrangement joins TRBV5-1 to TRBJ1-2; D not resolved. V was pared by 4 bases and J by 4 bases, with 26 bases between. The CDR3 sequence is 18 residues long. Germline CDR1 is SGHRS and CDR2 is YFSETQ.

The chain has TRBV15 and TRBJ2-1, with 8 bases aligning to TRBD2. With 5 bases clipped from V and 0 bases from J, the junction kept 9 bases outside the gene matches. Germline CDR1 reads LNHNV; CDR2 reads YYDKDF (reference sequence). This CDR3 has 17 residues. CDR3 residues: CATSPGPAGGSYNEQFF. The CDR3 DNA sequence: TGTGCCACCAGCCCCGGCCCGGCGGGGGGCTCCTACAATGAGCAGTTCTTC.

This chain links TRBV5-4 with TRBJ2-1; D gene uncertain. Trimming took 1 base from V and 10 from J, leaving 9 bases between them. CDR1 and CDR2 from the germline V gene are SGHNT and YYREEE (reference sequence). The CDR3 is made up of 12 amino acids. This CDR3 reads CASSLLEEEQFF. The CDR3 DNA follows: TGTGCCAGCAGCTTGCTAGAGGAGGAGCAGTTCTTC.

The chain recombines TRBV5-1 with TRBJ1-1, with D unresolved. This CDR3 region has 15 residues. Germline values: CDR1 SGHRS, CDR2 YFSETQ. V gave up 0 bases and J gave up 0 bases, with 9 bases separating them. CDR3 region: CASSLAEGLNTEAFF. In DNA form, the CDR3 reads TGCGCCAGCAGCTTGGCCGAGGGTTTGAACACTGAAGCTTTCTTT.

The chain uses TRBV10-1 and TRBJ2-1; TRBD1 aligns across 8 bases. The V gene end was trimmed by 3 bases and the J gene end by 7 bases; junction bases not matched to a gene: 11. Germline V gives CDR1 WNHNN, CDR2 SYGVQD (reference sequence). This CDR3 is built from 16 residues. The CDR3 region has the DNA TGCGCCAGCAGTGATTCTGGGACAGGAAAGCGAAATGAGCAGTTCTTC. Its translation: CASSDSGTGKRNEQFF.

The CDR3 is CASSFDRGGYEQYF. The CDR3 DNA sequence: TGTGCCAGCAGTTTCGACAGGGGGGGCTACGAGCAGTACTTC. The V call is TRBV6-5, the J call TRBJ2-7; 9 bases fit TRBD1. The CDR3 covers 14 residues. Germline trimming cut 4 bases from V and 3 bases from J; bases unmatched to any gene: 4. From germline, CDR1 is MNHEY and CDR2 SVGAGI.

V and J are TRBV4-1 and TRBJ1-1, with 7 bases lining up with TRBD1. CDR3 length: 11 residues. Germline V gene data show CDR1 as MGHRA and CDR2 as YSYEKL. The J segment lost 6 bases and the V segment lost 8 bases, leaving 3 bases of the junction unmatched. The DNA for the CDR3 is TGCGCCAGCGAACAGGGGTCTGAAGCTTTCTTT. Protein sequence: CASEQGSEAFF.

J is TRBJ2-3 and V is TRBV18, with D perhaps TRBD1 (6 bases). This CDR3 spans 15 amino acids. Germline V CDR1 and CDR2: KGHSH, LQKENI. Between the trimmed V and J ends, which lost 3 bases and 1 base, there was a span of 11 bases. CDR3 amino acids: CASSPGQLGTDTQYF. CDR3 DNA: TGTGCCAGCTCACCCGGACAGTTGGGCACAGATACGCAGTATTTT.

In this sample, this clone turned up many times. The V gene is TRBV4-2, the J gene TRBJ2-7; 10 nucleotides agree with TRBD1. The CDR3 has 14 amino acids. V was clipped by 5 bases and J by 4 bases; unmatched bases: 5. CDR1 is LGHNA, CDR2 YNFKEQ, per germline. The CDR3: CASSSQGQGYEQYF. CDR3 DNA sequence: TGTGCCAGCAGCTCACAGGGACAGGGGTACGAGCAGTACTTC.